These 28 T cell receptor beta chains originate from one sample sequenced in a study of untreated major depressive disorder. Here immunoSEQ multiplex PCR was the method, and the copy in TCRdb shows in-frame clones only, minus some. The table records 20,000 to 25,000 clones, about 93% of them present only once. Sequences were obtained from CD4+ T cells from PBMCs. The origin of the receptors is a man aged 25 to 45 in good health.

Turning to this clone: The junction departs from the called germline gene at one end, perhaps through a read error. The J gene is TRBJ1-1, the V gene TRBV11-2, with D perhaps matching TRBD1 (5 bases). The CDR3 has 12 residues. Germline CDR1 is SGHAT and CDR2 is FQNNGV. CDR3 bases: TGTGCCAGCAGCTTAGACCTGGGGCAGGCCACGTTT. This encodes CASSLDLGQATF.

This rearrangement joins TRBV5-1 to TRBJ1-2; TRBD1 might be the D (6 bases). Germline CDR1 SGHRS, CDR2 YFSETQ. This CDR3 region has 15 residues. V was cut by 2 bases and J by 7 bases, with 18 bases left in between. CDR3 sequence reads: CASSLGDRDNGGYTF. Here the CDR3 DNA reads TGCGCCAGCAGCTTAGGCGACCGGGACAACGGTGGCTACACCTTC.

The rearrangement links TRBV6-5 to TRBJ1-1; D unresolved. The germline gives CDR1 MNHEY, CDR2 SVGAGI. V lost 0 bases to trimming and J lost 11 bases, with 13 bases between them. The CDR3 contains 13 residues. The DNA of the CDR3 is TGTGCCAGCAGTTACTCGATTATTTCGGCGGCTTTCTTT. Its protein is CASSYSIISAAFF.

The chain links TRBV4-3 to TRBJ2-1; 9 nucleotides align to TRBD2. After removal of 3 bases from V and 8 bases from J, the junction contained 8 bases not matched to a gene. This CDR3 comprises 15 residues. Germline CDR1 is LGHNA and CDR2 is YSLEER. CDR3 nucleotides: TGCGCCAGCAGCCATACCGGGACTAGCATCCATGAGCAGTTCTTC. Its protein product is CASSHTGTSIHEQFF.

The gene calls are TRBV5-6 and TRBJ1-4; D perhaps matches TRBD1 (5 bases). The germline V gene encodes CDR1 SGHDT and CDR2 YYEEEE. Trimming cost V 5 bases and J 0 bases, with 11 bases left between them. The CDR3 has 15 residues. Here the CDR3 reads CASRLTGATNEKLFF. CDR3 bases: TGTGCCAGCAGACTAACAGGCGCAACTAATGAAAAACTGTTTTTT.

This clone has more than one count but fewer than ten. CDR3 amino acids: CASSQDLVLAGGGVKETQYF. The CDR3 DNA reads TGTGCCAGCAGCCAAGACCTCGTGTTAGCGGGAGGAGGGGTAAAAGAGACCCAGTACTTC. The chain combines TRBV4-2 with TRBJ2-5, with 10 bases that match TRBD2. V shed 0 bases, J shed 3 bases, and the junction held 16 bases outside the gene matches. Germline CDR1 is LGHNA and CDR2 is YNFKEQ. The CDR3 covers 20 residues.

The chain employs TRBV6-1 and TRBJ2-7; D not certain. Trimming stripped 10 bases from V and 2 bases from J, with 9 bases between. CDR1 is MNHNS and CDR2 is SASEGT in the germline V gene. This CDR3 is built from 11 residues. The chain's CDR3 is CATDFTYEQYF. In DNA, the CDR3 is TGTGCCACCGACTTTACCTACGAGCAGTACTTC.

The CDR3 sequence: CASSQVSVSSGRLAYEQYF. In nucleotides, the CDR3 is TGCGCCAGCAGCCAAGTATCGGTGTCTAGCGGGAGATTGGCCTACGAGCAGTACTTC. The chain combines TRBV4-1 with TRBJ2-7, with 10 bases fitting TRBD2. The trim removed 1 base at V and 2 bases at J, leaving 14 bases unmatched. CDR1 and CDR2 from the germline V gene are MGHRA and YSYEKL. This CDR3 region has 19 residues.

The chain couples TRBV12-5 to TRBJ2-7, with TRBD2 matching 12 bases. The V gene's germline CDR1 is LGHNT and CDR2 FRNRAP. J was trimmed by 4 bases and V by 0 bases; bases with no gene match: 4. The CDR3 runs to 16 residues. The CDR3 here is CASGLVVTSGSYEQYF. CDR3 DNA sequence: TGTGCTAGTGGTTTGGTCGTGACTAGCGGGAGTTACGAGCAGTACTTC.

The CDR3 DNA sequence: TGTGCCAGCAGTTTGAAAGGGAAAATCGCAGATACGCAGTATTTT. It is translated as CASSLKGKIADTQYF. V and J are TRBV27 and TRBJ2-3; D gene uncertain. CDR1 is MNHEY, CDR2 SMNVEV, per germline (reference sequence). The CDR3 loop spans 15 amino acids. V dropped 3 bases and J dropped 4 bases, with 14 bases sitting between them.

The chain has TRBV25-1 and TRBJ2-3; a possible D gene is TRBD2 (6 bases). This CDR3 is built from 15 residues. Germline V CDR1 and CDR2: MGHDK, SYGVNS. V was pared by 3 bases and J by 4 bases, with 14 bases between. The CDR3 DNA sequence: TGTGCCAGCAGTGATATTAGCGGCGGGGCAGATACGCAGTATTTT. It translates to CASSDISGGADTQYF.

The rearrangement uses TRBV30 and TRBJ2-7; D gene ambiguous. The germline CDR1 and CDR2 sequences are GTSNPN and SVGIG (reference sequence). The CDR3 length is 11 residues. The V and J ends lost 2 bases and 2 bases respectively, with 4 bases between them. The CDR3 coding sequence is TGTGCCTGGAGTTCGGCCTACGAGCAGTACTTC. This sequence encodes CAWSSAYEQYF. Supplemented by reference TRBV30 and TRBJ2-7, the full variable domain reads SQTIHQWPATLVQPVGSPLSLECTVEGTSNPNLYWYRQAAGRGLQLLFYSVGIGQISSEVPQNLSASRPQDRQFILSSKKLLLSDSGFYLCAWSSAYEQYFGPGTRLTVT.

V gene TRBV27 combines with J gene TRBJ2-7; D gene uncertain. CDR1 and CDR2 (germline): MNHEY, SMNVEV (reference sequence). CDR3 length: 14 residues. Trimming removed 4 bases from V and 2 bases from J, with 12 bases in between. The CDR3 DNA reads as TGTGCCAGCAGTTCCCCCGAGCCTGCCTACGAGCAGTACTTC. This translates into CASSSPEPAYEQYF.

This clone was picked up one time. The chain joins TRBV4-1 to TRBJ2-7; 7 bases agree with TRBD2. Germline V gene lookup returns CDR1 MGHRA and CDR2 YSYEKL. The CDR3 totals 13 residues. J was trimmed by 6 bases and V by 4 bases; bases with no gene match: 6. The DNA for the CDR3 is TGCGCCAGCAGCCCCGGGACTATAGTCGAGCAGTACTTC. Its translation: CASSPGTIVEQYF.

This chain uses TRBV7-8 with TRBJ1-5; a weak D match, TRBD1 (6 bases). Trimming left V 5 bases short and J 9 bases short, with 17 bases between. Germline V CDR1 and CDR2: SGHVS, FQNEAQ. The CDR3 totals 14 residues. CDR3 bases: TGTGCCAGCAGCCGAACCCTGACAGGAGCGCCCCAGCATTTT. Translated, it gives CASSRTLTGAPQHF.

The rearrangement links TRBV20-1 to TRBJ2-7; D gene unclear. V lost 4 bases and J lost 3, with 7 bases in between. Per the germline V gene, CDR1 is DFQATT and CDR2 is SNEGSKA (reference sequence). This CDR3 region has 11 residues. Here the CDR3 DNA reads TGCAGTGCTACCAACCTCTACGAGCAGTACTTC. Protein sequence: CSATNLYEQYF.

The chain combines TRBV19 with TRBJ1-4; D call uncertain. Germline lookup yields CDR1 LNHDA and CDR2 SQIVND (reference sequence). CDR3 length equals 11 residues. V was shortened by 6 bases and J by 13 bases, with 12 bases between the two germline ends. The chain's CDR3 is CASRREGRLFF. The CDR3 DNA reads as TGTGCCAGTAGGAGGGAGGGTCGACTGTTTTTT.

CDR3 sequence (DNA): TGTGCCAGCAGGGACGGGAGTCAAGAGACCCAGTACTTC. Translating it yields CASRDGSQETQYF. The rearrangement uses TRBV6-5 and TRBJ2-5, with a weak D call TRBD2 (6 bases). This CDR3 region has 13 residues. Germline assignment: CDR1 MNHEY and CDR2 SVGAGI. Trimming stripped 6 bases from V and 2 bases from J, with 10 bases between.

In DNA, the CDR3 is TGTGCCAGCAGCCAGAAGACGAACACCGGGGAGCTGTTTTTT. This encodes CASSQKTNTGELFF. This sequence joins TRBV7-3 and TRBJ2-2; D is unclear. CDR1 SGHTA and CDR2 FQGTGA come from the germline V gene. V was clipped by 5 bases and J by 0 bases, with 7 bases between them. This CDR3 is 14 amino acids long.

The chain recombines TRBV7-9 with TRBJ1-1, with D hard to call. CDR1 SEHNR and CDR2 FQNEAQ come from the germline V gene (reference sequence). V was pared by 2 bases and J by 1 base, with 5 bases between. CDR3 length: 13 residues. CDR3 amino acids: CASSLRGNTEAFF. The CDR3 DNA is TGTGCCAGCAGCTTACGCGGGAACACTGAAGCTTTCTTT.

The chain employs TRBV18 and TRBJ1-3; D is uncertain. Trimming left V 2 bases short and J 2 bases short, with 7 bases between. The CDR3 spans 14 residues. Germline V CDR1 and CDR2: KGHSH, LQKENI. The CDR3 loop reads CASSPNSPGNTIYF. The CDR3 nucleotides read TGTGCCAGCTCACCAAACAGCCCTGGAAACACCATATATTTT.

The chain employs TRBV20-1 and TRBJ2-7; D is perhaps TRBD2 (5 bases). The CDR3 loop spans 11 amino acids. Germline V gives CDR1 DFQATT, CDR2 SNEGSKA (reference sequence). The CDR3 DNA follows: TGCAGGGTAAGCAATGGAGGCGAGCAGTACTTC. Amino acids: CRVSNGGEQYF.

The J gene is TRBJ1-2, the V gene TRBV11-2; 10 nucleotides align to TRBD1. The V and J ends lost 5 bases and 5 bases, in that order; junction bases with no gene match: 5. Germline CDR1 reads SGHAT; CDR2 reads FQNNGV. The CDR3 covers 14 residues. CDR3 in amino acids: CASSPGTGVYGYTF. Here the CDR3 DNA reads TGTGCCAGCAGCCCAGGGACAGGGGTATATGGCTACACCTTC. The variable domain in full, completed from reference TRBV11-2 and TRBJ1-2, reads EAGVAQSPRYKIIEKRQSVAFWCNPISGHATLYWYQQILGQGPKLLIQFQNNGVVDDSQLPKDRFSAERLKGVDSTLKIQPAKLEDSAVYLCASSPGTGVYGYTFGSGTRLTVV.

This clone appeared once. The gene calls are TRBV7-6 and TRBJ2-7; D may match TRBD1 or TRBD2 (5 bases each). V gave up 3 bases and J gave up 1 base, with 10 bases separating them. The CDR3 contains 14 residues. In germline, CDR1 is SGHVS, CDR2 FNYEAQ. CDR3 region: CASSFGTGSYEQYF. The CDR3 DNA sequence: TGTGCCAGCAGCTTCGGGACCGGATCCTACGAGCAGTACTTC.

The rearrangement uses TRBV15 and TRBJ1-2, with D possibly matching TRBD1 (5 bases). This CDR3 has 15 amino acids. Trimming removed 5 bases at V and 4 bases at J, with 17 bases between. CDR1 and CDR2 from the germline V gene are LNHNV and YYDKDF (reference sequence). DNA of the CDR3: TGTGCCACCAGCGGATACGTGGGGGGTAGCTATGGCTACACCTTC. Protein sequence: CATSGYVGGSYGYTF.

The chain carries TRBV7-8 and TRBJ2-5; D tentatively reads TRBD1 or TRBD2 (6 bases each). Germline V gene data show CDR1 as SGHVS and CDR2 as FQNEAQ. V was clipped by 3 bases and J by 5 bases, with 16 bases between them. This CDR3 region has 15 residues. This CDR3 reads CASSFFPRRGETQYF. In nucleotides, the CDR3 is TGTGCCAGCAGCTTCTTTCCTCGGAGGGGGGAGACCCAGTACTTC.

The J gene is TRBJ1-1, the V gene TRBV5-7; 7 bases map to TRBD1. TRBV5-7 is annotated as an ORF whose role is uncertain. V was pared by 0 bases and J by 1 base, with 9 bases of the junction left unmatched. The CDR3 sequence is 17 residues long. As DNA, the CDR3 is TGTGCCAGCAGCTTGGCAAAGGCAGGGGGAACGAACACTGAAGCTTTCTTT. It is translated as CASSLAKAGGTNTEAFF.

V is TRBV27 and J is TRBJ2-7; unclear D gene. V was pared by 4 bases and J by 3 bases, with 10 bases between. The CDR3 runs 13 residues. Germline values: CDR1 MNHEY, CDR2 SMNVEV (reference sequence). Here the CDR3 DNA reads TGTGCCAGCAGTTCCCTAGATGACTACGAGCAGTACTTC. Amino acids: CASSSLDDYEQYF.